The rows below give T cell receptor beta chains drawn from one sample of a study of cytomegalovirus exposure and HLA in healthy donors. Using immunoSEQ multiplex PCR, the repertoire was profiled, and TCRdb retains in-frame clones only, with some absent. In the table there are about 140,000 clones, 55% to 80% of which are singletons. Sequenced: PBMCs. The source of these receptors is a human donor in good health. The conserved cysteine and the conserved F or W are not part of the CDR3 here. Each record gives: V gene, clone size, J gene, CDR3 protein. Not every row has a clone size; where given, it reads once, few, many or a size class.

V gene: TRBV5-6
clone size: once
J gene: TRBJ2-3
CDR3 protein: ASSGGGGHSTDTQY

V gene: TRBV18
clone size: NA
J gene: TRBJ1-5
CDR3 protein: ASSPPGVGNQPQH

V gene: TRBV10-1
clone size: NA
J gene: TRBJ2-2
CDR3 protein: ASSAARSGRTGELF

V gene: TRBV21-1
clone size: NA
J gene: TRBJ1-5
CDR3 protein: ASSKAEGSQPQH

V gene: TRBV9
clone size: NA
J gene: TRBJ2-7
CDR3 protein: ASSAYPTSSYEQY

V gene: TRBV10-3
clone size: few
J gene: TRBJ1-4
CDR3 protein: AISEAGTGFEKLF

V gene: TRBV7-3
clone size: NA
J gene: TRBJ2-5
CDR3 protein: ASSSTLEETQY

V gene: TRBV7-7
clone size: NA
J gene: TRBJ2-7
CDR3 protein: ASSSGQGASYEQY

V gene: TRBV5-1
clone size: NA
J gene: TRBJ2-3
CDR3 protein: ASSFGGASDTQY

V gene: TRBV12-5
clone size: NA
J gene: TRBJ2-1
CDR3 protein: ASGQSGTGYHEQF

V gene: TRBV2
clone size: NA
J gene: TRBJ2-3
CDR3 protein: ASLATDTQY

V gene: TRBV5-8
clone size: NA
J gene: TRBJ2-7
CDR3 protein: ASSLDGTVYEQY

V gene: TRBV18
clone size: NA
J gene: TRBJ2-1
CDR3 protein: ASSPPLAGGPEQF

V gene: TRBV18
clone size: NA
J gene: TRBJ2-5
CDR3 protein: ASSPLQNPQETQY

V gene: TRBV27
clone size: few
J gene: TRBJ2-3
CDR3 protein: ASSLGGSTDTQY

V gene: TRBV19
clone size: NA
J gene: TRBJ1-5
CDR3 protein: ASSTQQGAGNQPQH

V gene: TRBV7-9
clone size: NA
J gene: TRBJ2-7
CDR3 protein: ASSLLNYEQY